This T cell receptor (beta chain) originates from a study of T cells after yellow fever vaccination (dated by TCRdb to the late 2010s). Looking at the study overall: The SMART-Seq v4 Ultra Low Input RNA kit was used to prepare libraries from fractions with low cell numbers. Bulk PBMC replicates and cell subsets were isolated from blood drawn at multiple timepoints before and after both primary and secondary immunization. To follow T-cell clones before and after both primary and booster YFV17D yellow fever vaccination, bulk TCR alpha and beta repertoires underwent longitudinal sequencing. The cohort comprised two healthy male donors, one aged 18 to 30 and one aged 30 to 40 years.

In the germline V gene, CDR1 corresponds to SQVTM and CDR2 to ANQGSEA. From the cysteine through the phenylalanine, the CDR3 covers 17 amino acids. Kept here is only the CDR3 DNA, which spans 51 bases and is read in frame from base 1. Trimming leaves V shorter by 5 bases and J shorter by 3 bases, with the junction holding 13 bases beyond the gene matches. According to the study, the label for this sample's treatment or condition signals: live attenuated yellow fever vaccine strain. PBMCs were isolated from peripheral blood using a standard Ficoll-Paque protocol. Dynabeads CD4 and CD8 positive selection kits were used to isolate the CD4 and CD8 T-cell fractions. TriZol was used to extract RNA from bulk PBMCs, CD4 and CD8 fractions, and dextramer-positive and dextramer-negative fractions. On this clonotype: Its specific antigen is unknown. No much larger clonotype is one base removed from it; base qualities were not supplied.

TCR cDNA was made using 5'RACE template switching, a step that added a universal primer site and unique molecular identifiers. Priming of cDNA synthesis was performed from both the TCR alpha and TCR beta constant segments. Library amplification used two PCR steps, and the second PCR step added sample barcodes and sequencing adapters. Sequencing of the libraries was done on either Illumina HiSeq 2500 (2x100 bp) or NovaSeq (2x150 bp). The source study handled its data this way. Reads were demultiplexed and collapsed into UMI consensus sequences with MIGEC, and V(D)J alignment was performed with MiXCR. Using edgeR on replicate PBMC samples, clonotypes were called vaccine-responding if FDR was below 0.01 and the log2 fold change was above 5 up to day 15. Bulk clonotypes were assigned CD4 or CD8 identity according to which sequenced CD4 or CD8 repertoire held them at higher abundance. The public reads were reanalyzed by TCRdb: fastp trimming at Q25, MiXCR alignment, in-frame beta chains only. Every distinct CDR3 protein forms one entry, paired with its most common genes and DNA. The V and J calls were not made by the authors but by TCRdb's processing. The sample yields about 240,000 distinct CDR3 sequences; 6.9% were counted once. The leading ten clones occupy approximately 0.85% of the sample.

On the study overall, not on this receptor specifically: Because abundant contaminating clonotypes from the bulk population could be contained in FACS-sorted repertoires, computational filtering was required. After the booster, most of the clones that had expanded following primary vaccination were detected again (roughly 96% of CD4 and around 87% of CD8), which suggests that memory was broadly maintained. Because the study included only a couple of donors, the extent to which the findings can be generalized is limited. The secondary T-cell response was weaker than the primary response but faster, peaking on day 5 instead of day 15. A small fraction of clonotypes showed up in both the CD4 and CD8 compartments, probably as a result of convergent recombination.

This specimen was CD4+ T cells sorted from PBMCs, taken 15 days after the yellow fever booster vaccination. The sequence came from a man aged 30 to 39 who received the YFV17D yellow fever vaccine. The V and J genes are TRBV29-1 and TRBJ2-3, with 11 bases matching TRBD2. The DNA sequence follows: TGCAGCGTTCGCAACCCTCAAACTAGCGGGAGTACAGATACGCAGTATTTT. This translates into CSVRNPQTSGSTDTQYF.